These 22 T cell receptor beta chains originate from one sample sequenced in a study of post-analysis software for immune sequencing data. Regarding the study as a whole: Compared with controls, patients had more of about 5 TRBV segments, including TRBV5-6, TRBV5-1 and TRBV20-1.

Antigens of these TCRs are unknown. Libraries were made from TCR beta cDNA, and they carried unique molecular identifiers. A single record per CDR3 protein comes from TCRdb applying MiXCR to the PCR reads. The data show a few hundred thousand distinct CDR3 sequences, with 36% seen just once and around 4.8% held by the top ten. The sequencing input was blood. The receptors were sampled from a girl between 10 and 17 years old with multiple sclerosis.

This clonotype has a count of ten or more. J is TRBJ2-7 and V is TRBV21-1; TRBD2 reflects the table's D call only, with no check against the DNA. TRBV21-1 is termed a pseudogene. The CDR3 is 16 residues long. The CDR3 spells CASIPLRAGVHHEQYF. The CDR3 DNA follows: TGTGCCAGCATCCCCCTTCGTGCGGGAGTCCACCACGAGCAGTACTTC.

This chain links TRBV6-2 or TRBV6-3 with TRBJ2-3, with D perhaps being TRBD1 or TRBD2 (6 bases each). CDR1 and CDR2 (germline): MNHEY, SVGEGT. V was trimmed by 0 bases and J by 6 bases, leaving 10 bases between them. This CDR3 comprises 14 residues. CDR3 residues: CASSYSGGSDTQYF. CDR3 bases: TGTGCCAGCAGTTACTCGGGGGGCTCTGATACGCAGTATTTT.

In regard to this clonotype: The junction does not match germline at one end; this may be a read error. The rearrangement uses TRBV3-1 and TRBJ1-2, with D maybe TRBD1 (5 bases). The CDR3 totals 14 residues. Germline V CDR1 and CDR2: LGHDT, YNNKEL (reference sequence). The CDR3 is CASSQGRQFYGHTF. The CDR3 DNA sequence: TGTGCCAGCAGCCAAGGACGACAGTTCTATGGCCACACCTTC.

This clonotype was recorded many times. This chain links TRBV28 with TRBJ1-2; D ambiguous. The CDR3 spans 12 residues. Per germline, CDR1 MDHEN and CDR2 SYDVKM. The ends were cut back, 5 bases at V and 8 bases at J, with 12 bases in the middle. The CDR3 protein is CASSAEVKGYTF. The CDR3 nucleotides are TGTGCCAGCAGTGCTGAGGTAAAGGGCTACACCTTC.

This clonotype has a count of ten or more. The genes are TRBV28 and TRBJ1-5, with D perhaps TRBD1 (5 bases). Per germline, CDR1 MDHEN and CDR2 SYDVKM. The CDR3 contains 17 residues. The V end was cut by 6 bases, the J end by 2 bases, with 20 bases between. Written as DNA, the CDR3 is TGTGCCAGCAGGGGCCTGGCGGGGAGGGGTGGCAATCAGCCCCAGCATTTT. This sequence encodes CASRGLAGRGGNQPQHF. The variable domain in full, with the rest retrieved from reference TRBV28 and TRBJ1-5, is DVKVTQSSRYLVKRTGEKVFLECVQDMDHENMFWYRQDPGLGLRLIYFSYDVKMKEKGDIPEGYSVSREKKERFSLILESASTNQTSMYLCASRGLAGRGGNQPQHFGDGTRLSIL.

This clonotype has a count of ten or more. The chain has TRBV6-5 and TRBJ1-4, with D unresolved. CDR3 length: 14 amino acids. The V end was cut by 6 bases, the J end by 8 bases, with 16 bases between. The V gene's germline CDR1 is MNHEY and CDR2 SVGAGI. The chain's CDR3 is CASRNAGGREKLFF. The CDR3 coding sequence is TGTGCCAGCAGAAACGCGGGAGGTCGGGAAAAACTGTTTTTT.

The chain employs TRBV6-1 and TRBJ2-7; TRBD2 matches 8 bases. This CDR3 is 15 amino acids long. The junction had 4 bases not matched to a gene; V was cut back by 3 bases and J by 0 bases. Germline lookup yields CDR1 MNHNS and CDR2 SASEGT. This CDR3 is CASSDSGAVSYEQYF. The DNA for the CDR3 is TGTGCCAGCAGTGATAGCGGGGCAGTCTCCTACGAGCAGTACTTC.

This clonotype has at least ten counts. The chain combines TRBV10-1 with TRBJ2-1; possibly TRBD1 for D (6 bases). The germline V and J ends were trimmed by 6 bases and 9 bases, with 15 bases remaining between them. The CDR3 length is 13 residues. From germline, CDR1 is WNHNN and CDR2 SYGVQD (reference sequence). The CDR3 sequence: CASRDSGQPEQFF. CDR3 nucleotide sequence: TGCGCCAGCAGGGACTCGGGACAACCTGAGCAGTTCTTC.

The CDR3 region is CASSPEGGTSGANVLTF. Here the CDR3 DNA reads TGTGCCAGCAGTCCCGAGGGGGGGACCTCTGGGGCCAACGTCCTGACTTTC. The rearrangement uses TRBV12-3 or TRBV12-4 and TRBJ2-6; tentatively, D is TRBD2 (7 bases). V was trimmed by 5 bases and J by 0 bases, leaving 14 bases between them. This CDR3 has 17 amino acids.

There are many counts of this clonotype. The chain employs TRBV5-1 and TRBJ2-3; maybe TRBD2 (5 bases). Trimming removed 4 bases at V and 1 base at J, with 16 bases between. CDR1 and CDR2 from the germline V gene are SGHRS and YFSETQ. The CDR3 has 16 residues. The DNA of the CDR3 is TGCGCCAGCAGCCCTGGACTCGATATGCGCACAGATACGCAGTATTTT. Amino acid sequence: CASSPGLDMRTDTQYF.

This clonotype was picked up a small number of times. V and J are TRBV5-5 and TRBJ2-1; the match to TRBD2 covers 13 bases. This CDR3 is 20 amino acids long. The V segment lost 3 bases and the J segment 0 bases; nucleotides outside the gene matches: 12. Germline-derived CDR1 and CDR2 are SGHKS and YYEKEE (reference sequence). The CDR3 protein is CASSSPGLAGPSSSYNEQFF. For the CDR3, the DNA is TGTGCCAGCAGCTCACCGGGACTAGCGGGACCTTCGAGCTCCTACAATGAGCAGTTCTTC.

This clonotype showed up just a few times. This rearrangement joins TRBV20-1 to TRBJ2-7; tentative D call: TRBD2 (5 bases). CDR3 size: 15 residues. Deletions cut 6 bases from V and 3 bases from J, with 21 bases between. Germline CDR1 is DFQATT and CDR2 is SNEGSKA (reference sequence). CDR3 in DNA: TGCAGTGCCCAAGCGGCGCTCTTAGGAGGCTACGAGCAGTACTTC. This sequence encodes CSAQAALLGGYEQYF.

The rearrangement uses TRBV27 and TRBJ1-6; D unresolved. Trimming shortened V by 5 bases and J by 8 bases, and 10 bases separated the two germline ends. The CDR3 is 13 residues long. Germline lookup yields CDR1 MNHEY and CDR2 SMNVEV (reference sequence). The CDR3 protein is CASSPRRDSPLHF. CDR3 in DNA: TGTGCCAGCAGTCCTAGACGGGATTCACCCCTCCACTTT.

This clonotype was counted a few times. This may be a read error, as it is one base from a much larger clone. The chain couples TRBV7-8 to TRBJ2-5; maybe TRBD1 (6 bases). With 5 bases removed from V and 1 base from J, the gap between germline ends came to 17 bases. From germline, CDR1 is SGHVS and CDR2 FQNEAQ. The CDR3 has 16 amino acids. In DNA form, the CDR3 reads TGTGCCAGCAGCCCAGGGGATCAAGAACCCCAAGAGACCCAGTACTTC. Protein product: CASSPGDQEPQETQYF.

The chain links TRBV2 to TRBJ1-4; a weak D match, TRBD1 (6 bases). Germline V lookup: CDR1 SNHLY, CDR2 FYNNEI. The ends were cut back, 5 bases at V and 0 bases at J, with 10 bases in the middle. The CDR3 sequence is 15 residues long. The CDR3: CASSRTVATNEKLFF. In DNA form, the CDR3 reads TGTGCCAGCAGTCGGACAGTCGCAACTAATGAAAAACTGTTTTTT.

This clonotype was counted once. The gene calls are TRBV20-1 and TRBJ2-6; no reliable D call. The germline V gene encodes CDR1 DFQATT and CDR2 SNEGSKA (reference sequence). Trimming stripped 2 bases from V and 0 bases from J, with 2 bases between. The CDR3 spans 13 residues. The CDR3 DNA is TGCAGTGCTAGAACCTCTGGGGCCAACGTCCTGACTTTC. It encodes CSARTSGANVLTF.

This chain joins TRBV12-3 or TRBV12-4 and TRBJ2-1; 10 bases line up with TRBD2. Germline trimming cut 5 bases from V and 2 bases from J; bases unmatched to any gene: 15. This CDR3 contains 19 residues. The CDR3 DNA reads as TGTGCCAGCAGTCCCGGACTAGCGGAAATTGGGGAAACCTACAATGAGCAGTTCTTC. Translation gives CASSPGLAEIGETYNEQFF.

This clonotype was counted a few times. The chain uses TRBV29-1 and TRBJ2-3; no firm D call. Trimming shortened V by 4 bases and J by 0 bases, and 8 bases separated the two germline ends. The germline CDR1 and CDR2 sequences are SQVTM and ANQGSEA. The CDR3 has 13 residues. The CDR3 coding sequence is TGCAGCGTTGCGACTTCTAGCACAGATACGCAGTATTTT. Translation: CSVATSSTDTQYF.

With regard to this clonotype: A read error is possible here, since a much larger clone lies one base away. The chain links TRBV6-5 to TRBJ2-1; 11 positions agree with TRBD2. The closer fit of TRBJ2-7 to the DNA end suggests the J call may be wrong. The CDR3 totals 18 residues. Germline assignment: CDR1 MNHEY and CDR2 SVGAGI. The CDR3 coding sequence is TGTGCCAGCAGTTACTGGGGACTAGCGGTACCCTCCTACAATGAGCAGTACTTC. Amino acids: CASSYWGLAVPSYNEQYF.

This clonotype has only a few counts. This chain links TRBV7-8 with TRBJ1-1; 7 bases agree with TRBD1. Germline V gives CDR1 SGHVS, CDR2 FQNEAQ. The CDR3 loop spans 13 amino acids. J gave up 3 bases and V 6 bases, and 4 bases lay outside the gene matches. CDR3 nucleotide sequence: TGTGCCAGCAGACACACAGGGGACACTGAAGCTTTCTTT. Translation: CASRHTGDTEAFF.

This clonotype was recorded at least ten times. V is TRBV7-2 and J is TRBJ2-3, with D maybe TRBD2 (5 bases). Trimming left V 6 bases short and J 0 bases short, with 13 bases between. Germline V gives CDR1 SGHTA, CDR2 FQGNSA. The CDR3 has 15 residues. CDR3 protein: CASRPDSASTDTQYF. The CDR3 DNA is TGTGCCAGCAGGCCGGACTCTGCTAGCACAGATACGCAGTATTTT.

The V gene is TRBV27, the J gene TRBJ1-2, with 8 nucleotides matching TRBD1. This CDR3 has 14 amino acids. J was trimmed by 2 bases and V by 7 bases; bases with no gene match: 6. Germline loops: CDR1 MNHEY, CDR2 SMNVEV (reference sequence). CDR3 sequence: CASTAAGGNYGYTF. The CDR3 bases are TGTGCCAGCACGGCGGCAGGGGGCAACTATGGCTACACCTTC.